These T cell receptor beta chains were read from a single sample in a study of T-cell reconstitution after alpha-beta-depleted transplantation in children. MiXCR, applied by TCRdb to the PCR reads, yields one record per CDR3 protein. This repertoire shows 200,000 to 250,000 distinct CDR3 sequences, approximately 8.9% found once; its top ten account for 5% to 8%. This specimen consisted of PBMCs, mostly from graft donor cells, obtained 180 days after TCRalphabeta/CD19-depleted stem cell transplant. The receptors stem from a male patient aged 10 to 17 who had a stem cell transplant for acute lymphoblastic leukemia, so the T cells may come from the graft donor. Both conserved end residues are part of each CDR3. D genes are given only for firm matches. Not all rows give a size; the values are once, few, many and, for expanded clones, a class.

d_gene	v_gene	abundance	j_gene	CDR3aa	CDR3nt
TRBD1	TRBV13	many	TRBJ2-5	CASSPAPLTGGGKTQYF	TGTGCCAGCAGCCCCGCACCCTTGACAGGGGGCGGAAAGACCCAGTACTTC
.	TRBV10-2	many	TRBJ1-2	CASRAGANYGYTF	TGCGCCAGCAGAGCAGGGGCTAACTATGGCTACACCTTC
.	TRBV5-1	many	TRBJ1-5	CASSPGLLQGNQPQHF	TGCGCCAGCAGCCCCGGGCTCCTACAGGGCAATCAGCCCCAGCATTTT
.	TRBV28	many	TRBJ2-7	CASSPTTGNYEQYF	TGTGCCAGCAGTCCCACCACAGGGAACTACGAGCAGTACTTC
TRBD2	TRBV4-2	many	TRBJ2-5	CASSQYGDIAGGYETQYF	TGTGCCAGCAGCCAATACGGAGACATAGCGGGGGGCTACGAGACCCAGTACTTC
TRBD1	TRBV5-6	.	TRBJ2-5	CARSPRDREQYQETQYF	TGTGCCAGGAGCCCCCGGGACAGGGAGCAGTACCAAGAGACCCAGTACTTC
TRBD1	TRBV7-6	many	TRBJ2-7	CASSLGTGPPLEQYF	TGTGCCAGCAGCTTGGGGACAGGGCCCCCCTTAGAGCAGTACTTC
.	TRBV11-2	.	TRBJ1-5	CASSLDGNQRQHF	TGTGCCAGCAGCTTAGACGGGAATCAGCGCCAGCATTTT
TRBD1	TRBV6-5	many	TRBJ2-7	CASSLGQVPYEQYF	TGTGCCAGCAGTCTGGGACAGGTACCGTACGAGCAGTACTTC
.	TRBV29-1	many	TRBJ1-1	CSVEGGWGSEAFF	TGCAGCGTTGAAGGGGGATGGGGCTCTGAAGCTTTCTTT
.	TRBV5-1	many	TRBJ2-6	CASSPVWQGAGANVLTF	TGCGCCAGCAGCCCAGTGTGGCAGGGAGCTGGGGCCAACGTCCTGACTTTC
.	TRBV5-1	many	TRBJ2-5	CASSISGGLGETQYF	TGCGCCAGCTCAATTTCCGGGGGCCTGGGGGAGACCCAGTACTTC
TRBD2	TRBV12-3/TRBV12-4	many	TRBJ2-7	CASSSPSAASGGWYSYEQYF	TGTGCCAGCAGTTCCCCCTCAGCCGCAAGCGGGGGCTGGTACTCCTACGAGCAGTACTTC
.	TRBV7-6	many	TRBJ1-3	CASSLDPGAGNTIYF	TGTGCCAGCAGCCTGGACCCGGGAGCTGGAAACACCATATATTTT
TRBD2	TRBV15	many	TRBJ2-1	CATSSREREGNEQFF	TGTGCCACCAGCTCGCGGGAGCGGGAGGGCAATGAGCAGTTCTTC
.	TRBV7-2	many	TRBJ2-5	CASSFPVRARGKETQYF	TGTGCCAGCAGCTTTCCTGTAAGGGCTAGGGGGAAAGAGACCCAGTACTTC
.	TRBV24-1	many	TRBJ1-3	CATSDEGGPSGNTIYF	TGTGCCACCAGTGATGAAGGGGGACCCTCTGGAAACACCATATATTTT
TRBD1	TRBV7-9	many	TRBJ2-7	CASSPTGTVGREQYF	TGTGCCAGCAGCCCTACCGGGACAGTCGGAAGGGAGCAGTACTTC
.	TRBV3-1	many	TRBJ1-1	CASSLTWGNTEAFF	TGTGCCAGCAGCTTGACTTGGGGGAACACTGAAGCTTTCTTT
TRBD1	TRBV6-5	many	TRBJ1-5	CASSLGAGGWIQPQHF	TGTGCCAGCAGTTTGGGGGCAGGGGGCTGGATTCAGCCCCAGCATTTT
.	TRBV15	many	TRBJ1-5	CATSRDLRGVQPQHF	TGTGCCACCAGCAGAGACCTCAGAGGGGTTCAGCCCCAGCATTTT
.	TRBV28	many	TRBJ2-7	CASSTPKGSYEQYF	TGTGCCAGCAGCACCCCAAAAGGGAGCTACGAGCAGTACTTC
TRBD2	TRBV28	many	TRBJ2-7	CASSPPGGGSLQYF	TGTGCCAGCAGTCCTCCTGGAGGCGGGAGCCTGCAGTACTTC
.	TRBV15	many	TRBJ1-5	CATSGGNQPQHF	TGTGCCACCAGCGGGGGCAATCAGCCCCAGCATTTT
.	TRBV12-2	many	TRBJ2-1	CASRQTSGRAYEQFF	TGTGCAAGTCGCCAAACTAGCGGGAGGGCCTATGAGCAGTTCTTC
.	TRBV5-1	many	TRBJ2-2	CASSFSLKNTGELFF	TGCGCCAGCAGCTTCAGCCTAAAAAACACCGGGGAGCTGTTTTTT
.	TRBV29-1	many	TRBJ1-1	CSVVGQGRSTEAFF	TGCAGCGTGGTAGGTCAGGGTAGGTCCACTGAAGCTTTCTTT
.	TRBV4-3	many	TRBJ2-1	CASSQGPGEVEQFF	TGCGCCAGCAGCCAAGGGCCCGGGGAAGTTGAGCAGTTCTTC
.	TRBV10-3	many	TRBJ2-1	CAISERPEGEQFF	TGTGCCATCAGTGAAAGACCCGAGGGGGAGCAGTTCTTC
.	TRBV4-1	many	TRBJ1-5	CASSQVSGPNSNQPQHF	TGCGCCAGCAGCCAAGTTTCCGGGCCGAATAGCAATCAGCCCCAGCATTTT
.	TRBV4-3	many	TRBJ2-7	CASSQVEQGYEQYF	TGCGCCAGCAGCCAAGTAGAACAGGGATACGAGCAGTACTTC
.	TRBV7-8	many	TRBJ2-7	CASSLARGAGYEQYF	TGTGCCAGCAGCTTAGCGCGTGGGGCTGGCTACGAGCAGTACTTC
TRBD2	TRBV4-1	many	TRBJ2-3	CASSQDRGGLAPGTDTQYF	TGCGCCAGCAGCCAAGACCGGGGGGGACTAGCGCCCGGCACAGATACGCAGTATTTT
.	TRBV10-3	many	TRBJ1-4	CAISGGPGEKLFF	TGTGCCATCAGTGGGGGACCCGGGGAAAAACTGTTTTTT
.	TRBV5-1	many	TRBJ2-2	CASSCGTSGELFF	TGCGCCAGCAGCTGCGGGACATCAGGGGAGCTGTTTTTT
.	TRBV4-3	many	TRBJ2-7	CASSQVYSYYEQYF	TGCGCCAGCAGCCAAGTTTACAGCTACTACGAGCAGTACTTC
.	TRBV6-5	many	TRBJ2-7	CASRTPYEQYF	TGTGCCAGCAGGACGCCGTACGAGCAGTACTTC
TRBD1	TRBV13	many	TRBJ2-2	CASSYRGQANTGELFF	TGTGCCAGCAGTTACAGGGGGCAGGCGAACACCGGGGAGCTGTTTTTT
TRBD1	TRBV3-1	many	TRBJ1-5	CASSQEGQNQPQHF	TGTGCCAGCAGCCAAGAGGGACAGAATCAGCCCCAGCATTTT
TRBD1	TRBV10-2	many	TRBJ1-1	CASRGAWTGLRDTEAFF	TGCGCCAGCAGGGGTGCTTGGACAGGGTTAAGGGACACTGAAGCTTTCTTT
TRBD1	TRBV20-1	many	TRBJ1-2	CSALPGDRDGYTF	TGCAGTGCCCTCCCAGGGGACAGGGACGGCTACACCTTC
.	TRBV7-3	many	TRBJ2-2	CASSPSVRGTGELFF	.
.	TRBV18	many	TRBJ2-1	CASSPPLAESSYNEQFF	TGTGCCAGCTCACCCCCCTTGGCGGAGAGCTCCTACAATGAGCAGTTCTTC
.	TRBV6-2/TRBV6-3	few	TRBJ1-2	CASRKGPNPGIDYGYTF	TGTGCCAGCAGAAAGGGACCGAACCCAGGTATCGACTATGGCTACACCTTC
.	TRBV2	few	TRBJ2-3	CASFRWGRGADTQYF	TGTGCCAGCTTTAGATGGGGCAGGGGCGCAGATACGCAGTATTTT
.	TRBV9	many	TRBJ1-1	CASSGGGRNTEAFF	TGTGCCAGCAGCGGAGGAGGGCGGAACACTGAAGCTTTCTTT
TRBD2	TRBV20-1	many	TRBJ2-3	CSAREHRVREGYF	TGCAGTGCTAGAGAGCATCGGGTACGGGAGGGTTATTTT
.	TRBV9	many	TRBJ2-1	CASTPGPSPYNEQFF	TGTGCCAGCACGCCGGGACCTTCCCCCTACAATGAGCAGTTCTTC
.	TRBV5-6	.	TRBJ2-3	CASSLVREVGTDTQYF	TGTGCCAGCAGCTTGGTCCGAGAAGTCGGAACAGATACGCAGTATTTT
.	TRBV7-2	many	TRBJ2-1	CASSLNNGGFTNLQFF	TGTGCCAGCAGCTTAAATAATGGCGGATTCACCAACTTGCAGTTCTTC
TRBD2	TRBV27	many	TRBJ2-1	CASSSRTSGYNEQFF	TGTGCCAGCAGTTCTCGGACTAGCGGGTACAATGAGCAGTTCTTC
.	TRBV10-3	many	TRBJ1-1	CAISEERVTEAFF	TGTGCCATCAGTGAGGAACGGGTTACTGAAGCTTTCTTT
.	TRBV5-1	many	TRBJ2-7	CASSLGRSSYEQYF	TGCGCCAGCAGCTTGGGCAGGAGCTCCTACGAGCAGTACTTC
.	TRBV28	many	TRBJ1-2	CASSLGGPANYGYTF	TGTGCCAGCAGTTTAGGAGGACCAGCTAACTATGGCTACACCTTC
TRBD2	TRBV28	many	TRBJ2-7	CASSGGTSGSYEQYF	TGTGCCAGCAGTGGAGGGACTAGCGGTTCCTACGAGCAGTACTTC
.	TRBV12-3/TRBV12-4	many	TRBJ2-7	CASSFRQGSHEQYF	TGTGCCAGCAGTTTCCGGCAGGGAAGCCACGAGCAGTACTTC
.	TRBV27	many	TRBJ2-7	CASSLAVKGYEQYF	TGTGCCAGCAGCCTTGCAGTAAAAGGCTACGAGCAGTACTTC